This T cell receptor (beta chain) was identified during a study of CD8 T cells in ankylosing spondylitis. Regarding the study as a whole: Matched ankylosing spondylitis synovial fluid reportedly contained a significantly enriched population of disease-linked clones. In synovial fluid and blood from reactive arthritis, some motif variants were previously reported. There was a TCR beta motif, made of eight highly homologous variants, that appeared characteristic of ankylosing spondylitis blood. CD8+ disease-linked clones were present at relatively low frequencies in blood.

Libraries of TCR beta came from quantitative 5'-RACE with molecular barcodes. TCRdb re-called the 5' RACE reads with MiXCR, one entry per CDR3 protein. Of fewer than 400,000 distinct CDR3 sequences in the sample, around 8% were seen once. Regarding this clonotype: Its antigen is as yet unknown.

The CDR3 is 15 residues long. With 4 bases removed from V and 3 bases from J, the gap between germline ends came to 15 bases. Looked up from germline, CDR1 is MGHRA and CDR2 is YSYEKL. The specimen sequenced was blood, either unsorted or a sorted T cell fraction (not recorded which). This chain links TRBV4-1 with TRBJ2-5; D assignment may be TRBD1 or TRBD2 (6 bases each). This TCR came from a male donor with ankylosing spondylitis. The CDR3 DNA reads as TGCGCCAGCAGCCTAGGGGGAGGACCTGAAGAGACCCAGTACTTC. Residues: CASSLGGGPEETQYF.